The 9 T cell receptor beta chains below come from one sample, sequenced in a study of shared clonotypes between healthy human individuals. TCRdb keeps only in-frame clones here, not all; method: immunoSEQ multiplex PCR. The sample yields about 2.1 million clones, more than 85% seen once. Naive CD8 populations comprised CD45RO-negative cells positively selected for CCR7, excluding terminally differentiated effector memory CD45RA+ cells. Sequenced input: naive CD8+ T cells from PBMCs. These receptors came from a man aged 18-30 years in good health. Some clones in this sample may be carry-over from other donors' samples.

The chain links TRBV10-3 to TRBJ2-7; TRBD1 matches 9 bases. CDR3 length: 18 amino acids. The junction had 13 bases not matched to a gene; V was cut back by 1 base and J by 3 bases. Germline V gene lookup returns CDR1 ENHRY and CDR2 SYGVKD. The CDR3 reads CAISEFARTGTGSYEQYF. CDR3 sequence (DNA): TGTGCCATCAGTGAGTTCGCACGGACCGGGACAGGGAGCTACGAGCAGTACTTC.

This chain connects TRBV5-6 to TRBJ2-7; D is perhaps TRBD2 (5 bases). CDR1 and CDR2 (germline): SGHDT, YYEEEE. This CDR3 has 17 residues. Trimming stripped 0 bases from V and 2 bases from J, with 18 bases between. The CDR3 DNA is TGTGCCAGCAGCTTGGGGGCTATCGGACTTTCAACCTACGAGCAGTACTTC. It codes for CASSLGAIGLSTYEQYF.

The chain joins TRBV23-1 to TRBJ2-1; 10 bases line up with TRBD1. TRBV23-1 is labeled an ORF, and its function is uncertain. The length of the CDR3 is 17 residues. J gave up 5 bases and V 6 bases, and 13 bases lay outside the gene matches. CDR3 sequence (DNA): TGCGCCAGCAGCTCCGGGACAGGGGCGAGACAGGACAATGAGCAGTTCTTC. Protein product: CASSSGTGARQDNEQFF.

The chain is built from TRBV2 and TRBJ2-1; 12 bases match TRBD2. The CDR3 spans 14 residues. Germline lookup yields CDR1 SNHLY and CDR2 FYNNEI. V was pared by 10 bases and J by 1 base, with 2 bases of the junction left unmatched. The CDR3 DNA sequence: TGTGCCAAAGGGACTAGCGGGTCCTACAATGAGCAGTTCTTC. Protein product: CAKGTSGSYNEQFF.

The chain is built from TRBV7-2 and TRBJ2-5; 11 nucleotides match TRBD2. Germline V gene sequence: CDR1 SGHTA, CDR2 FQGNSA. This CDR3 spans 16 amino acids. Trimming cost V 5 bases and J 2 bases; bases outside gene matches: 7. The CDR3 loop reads CASSPETSGRQETQYF. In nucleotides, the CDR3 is TGTGCCAGCAGCCCAGAAACTAGCGGGAGACAAGAGACCCAGTACTTC.

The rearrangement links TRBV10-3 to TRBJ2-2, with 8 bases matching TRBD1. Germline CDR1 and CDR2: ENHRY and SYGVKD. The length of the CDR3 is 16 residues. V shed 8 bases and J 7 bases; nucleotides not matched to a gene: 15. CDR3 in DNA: TGTGCCATCGGTAACCTCGGGACAGGAAAACTCGGGGAGCTGTTTTTT. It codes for CAIGNLGTGKLGELFF.

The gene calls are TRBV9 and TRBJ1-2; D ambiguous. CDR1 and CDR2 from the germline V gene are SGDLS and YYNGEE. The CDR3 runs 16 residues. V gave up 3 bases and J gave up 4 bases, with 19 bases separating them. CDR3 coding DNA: TGTGCCAGCAGCGGTCCGGGTCGGGAGGCAAGCTATGGCTACACCTTC. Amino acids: CASSGPGREASYGYTF.

The CDR3 DNA reads as TGTGCCAGCAGTTTAACGGGAGGCTGGTACGAGCAGTACTTC. This codes for CASSLTGGWYEQYF. The chain joins TRBV28 to TRBJ2-7; 7 bases line up with TRBD2. Germline-derived CDR1 and CDR2 are MDHEN and SYDVKM. V was pared by 2 bases and J by 4 bases, with 5 bases of the junction left unmatched. The CDR3 sequence is 14 residues long.

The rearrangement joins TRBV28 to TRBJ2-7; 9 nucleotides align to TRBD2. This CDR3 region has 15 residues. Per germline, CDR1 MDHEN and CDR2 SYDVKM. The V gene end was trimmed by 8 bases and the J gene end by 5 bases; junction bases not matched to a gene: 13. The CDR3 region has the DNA TGTGCCAGCTCAACTCAGTGGGAGCGGGAGGACGAGCAGTACTTC. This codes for CASSTQWEREDEQYF.